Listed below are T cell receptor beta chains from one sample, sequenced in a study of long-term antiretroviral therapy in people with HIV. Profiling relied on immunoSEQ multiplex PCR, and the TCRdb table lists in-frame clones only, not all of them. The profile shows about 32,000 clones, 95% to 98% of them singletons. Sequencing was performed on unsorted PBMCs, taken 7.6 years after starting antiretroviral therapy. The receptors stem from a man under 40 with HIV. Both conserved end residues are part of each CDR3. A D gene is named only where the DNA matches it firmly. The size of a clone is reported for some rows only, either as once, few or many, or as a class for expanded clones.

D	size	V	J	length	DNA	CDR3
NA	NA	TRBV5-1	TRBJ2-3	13	TGCGCCAGCAGAACAGAAGCCACAGATACGCAGTATTTT	CASRTEATDTQYF
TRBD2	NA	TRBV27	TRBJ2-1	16	TGTGCCAGCAGTTCCCCCCGACTAGCGGCTTGGAATGAGCAGTTCTTC	CASSSPRLAAWNEQFF
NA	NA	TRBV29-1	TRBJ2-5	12	TGCAGCGTTGATTTGGGGGGCGAGACCCAGTACTTC	CSVDLGGETQYF
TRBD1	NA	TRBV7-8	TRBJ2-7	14	TGTGCCAGCAGCTTAGGTTCAGGGGGTTACGAGCAGTACTTC	CASSLGSGGYEQYF
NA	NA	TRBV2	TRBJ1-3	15	TGTGCCAGCAGTGAAACCCAGGCCCATGGAAACACCATATATTTT	CASSETQAHGNTIYF
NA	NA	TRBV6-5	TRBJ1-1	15	TGTGCCAGCAGTTACTCGAACGAGATGAACACTGAAGCTTTCTTT	CASSYSNEMNTEAFF
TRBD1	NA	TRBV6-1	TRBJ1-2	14	TGTGCCAGCAGTGCTGCGGGACAGGGGTATGGCTACACCTTC	CASSAAGQGYGYTF
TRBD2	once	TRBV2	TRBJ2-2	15	TGTGCCAGCAGTGAGCGGGAGAAGGACACCGGGGAGCTGTTTTTT	CASSEREKDTGELFF
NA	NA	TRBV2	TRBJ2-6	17	TGTGCCAGCTCAGCCGCTAAGGGGCACTCTGGGGCCAACGTCCTGACTTTC	CASSAAKGHSGANVLTF
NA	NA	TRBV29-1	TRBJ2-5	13	TGCAGCGGGTGGGCGAGACACCAAGAGACCCAGTACTTC	CSGWARHQETQYF
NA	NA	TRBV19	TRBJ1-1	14	TGTGCCAGTAGCCCCGGGTTCGTGAACACTGAAGCTTTCTTT	CASSPGFVNTEAFF
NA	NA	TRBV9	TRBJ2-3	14	TGTGCCAGCAGCGTAGTAGGGTTTACAGATACGCAGTATTTT	CASSVVGFTDTQYF
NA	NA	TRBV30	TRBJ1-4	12	TGTGCCTGGACTGCCTGGGGTGAAAAACTGTTTTTT	CAWTAWGEKLFF
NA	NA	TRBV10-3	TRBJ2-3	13	TGTGCCATCAGTAATTCCCGAACAGATACGCAGTATTTT	CAISNSRTDTQYF
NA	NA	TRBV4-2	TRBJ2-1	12	TGTGCCAGCAGCCAAGATGACGTCGAGCAGTTCTTC	CASSQDDVEQFF
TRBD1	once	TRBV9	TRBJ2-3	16	TGTGCCAGCAGCGCCCGGAACTATCAGGGGGTGGGTACGCAGTATTTT	CASSARNYQGVGTQYF
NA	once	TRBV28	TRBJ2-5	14	TGTGCCAGCAGTTTAGGAGGTCAGCAAGAGACCCAGTACTTC	CASSLGGQQETQYF
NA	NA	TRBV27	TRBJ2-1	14	TGTGCCAGCAGTTGGTCTGGTTCCTACAATGAGCAGTTCTTC	CASSWSGSYNEQFF
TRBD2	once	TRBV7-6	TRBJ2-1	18	TGTGCCAGCAGCGTGACTAGCGGGAGGGCCAACGGTGACAATGAGCAGTTCTTC	CASSVTSGRANGDNEQFF
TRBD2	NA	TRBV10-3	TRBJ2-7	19	TGTGCCATCAGTGAGAATGGGACTAGCGTCATCTCCGACCCCTACGAGCAGTACTTC	CAISENGTSVISDPYEQYF
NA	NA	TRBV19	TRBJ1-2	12	TGTGCCAGTAGTATATCGGTTTATGGCTACACCTTC	CASSISVYGYTF
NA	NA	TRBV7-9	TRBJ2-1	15	TGTGCCAGCAGCTCTGGACGGCTTCTATACAATGAGCAGTTCTTC	CASSSGRLLYNEQFF
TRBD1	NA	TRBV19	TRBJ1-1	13	TGTGCCAGTAGTACCCAGGGGGCTGCTGAAGCTTTCTTT	CASSTQGAAEAFF
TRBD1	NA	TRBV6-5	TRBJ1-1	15	TGTGCCAGCAGTTACTGGACAGGGATTAACACTGAAGCTTTCTTT	CASSYWTGINTEAFF
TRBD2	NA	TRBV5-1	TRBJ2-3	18	TGCGCCAGCAGCTTGGCCGGGACTAGCGGGGGATTCACAGATACGCAGTATTTT	CASSLAGTSGGFTDTQYF
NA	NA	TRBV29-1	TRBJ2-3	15	TGCAGCGTTGAACAGGGAAAACGCGCCCCAGATACGCAGTATTTT	CSVEQGKRAPDTQYF
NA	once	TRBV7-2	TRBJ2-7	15	TGTGCCAGCAGCTCTACGCCGGGACGGATCTACGAGCAGTACTTC	CASSSTPGRIYEQYF